This entry is about one T cell receptor (beta chain). This specimen belongs to a study of shared clonotypes between healthy human individuals. Each sorted subset replicate got 200 ng genomic DNA, approximately 27,000 genomes. Assay used: immunoSEQ multiplex PCR; TCRdb lists only in-frame clones, some missing. The sample lists about 1 million clones; about 76% were seen once. V was clipped by 1 base and J by 10 bases, with 16 bases between them. The CDR3 sequence is 14 residues long. Germline CDR1 is SGHTA and CDR2 is FQGNSA. The receptor was isolated from a man aged 18 to 30 in good health. The sample consisted of memory CD4+ T cells sorted from blood. Specified subset: CD45RA-negative fraction. The chain combines TRBV7-2 with TRBJ1-1; D not resolved. The CDR3 reads CASSLGFLVVGAFF. DNA for the CDR3: TGTGCCAGCAGCTTAGGATTTTTGGTGGTGGGAGCTTTCTTT.